These 30 T cell receptor beta chains share one sample of origin, sequenced in a study of blood T cells in healthy people across ages. Next came a second PCR, run for roughly 7 to 12 cycles, which used a sample-barcoded 5' primer along with a J-beta primer mix. MiXCR, applied by TCRdb to the 5' RACE reads, yields one record per CDR3 protein. The sample includes roughly 1,500,000 distinct CDR3 sequences, around 36% of them seen just once. Sequencing used blood. These receptors came from a woman aged 25 to 45 in good health.

The J gene is TRBJ2-3, the V gene TRBV29-1; D gene unclear. The CDR3 contains 14 residues. V was pared by 5 bases and J by 5 bases, with 17 bases between. CDR1 is SQVTM, CDR2 ANQGSEA, per germline. In nucleotides, the CDR3 is TGCAGCGTTAAGAGGAATTCACGGGTAGATACGCAGTATTTT. Protein sequence: CSVKRNSRVDTQYF.

The gene calls are TRBV9 and TRBJ2-4; no clear D. The J call may be wrong; the DNA end is better matched by TRBJ2-7. This CDR3 contains 14 residues. Germline assignment: CDR1 SGDLS and CDR2 YYNGEE. The CDR3 loop reads CASSVDDGPYEQYF. The CDR3 coding sequence is TGTGCCAGCAGCGTGGATGACGGTCCCTACGAGCAGTACTTC.

The chain is built from TRBV11-2 and TRBJ2-5, with 9 bases that match TRBD2. Unmatched junction bases numbered 8, after V lost 1 base and J lost 5 bases. Per germline, CDR1 SGHAT and CDR2 FQNNGV. This CDR3 is built from 16 residues. This CDR3 is CASSLGGRALAETQYF. The CDR3 DNA reads TGTGCCAGCAGCTTAGGCGGGAGGGCCCTCGCTGAGACCCAGTACTTC.

This clonotype was detected a few times. The rearrangement uses TRBV20-1 and TRBJ2-7; 8 bases map to TRBD1. V lost 4 bases, J lost 3 bases, and 8 bases stayed unmatched. Germline CDR1 and CDR2: DFQATT and SNEGSKA (reference sequence). This CDR3 region has 14 residues. The CDR3 protein is CSATPGTGRYEQYF. The CDR3 nucleotides are TGCAGTGCTACCCCCGGGACAGGACGCTACGAGCAGTACTTC.

The gene calls are TRBV10-1 and TRBJ2-1; D gene ambiguous. Germline assignment: CDR1 WNHNN and CDR2 SYGVQD (reference sequence). The CDR3 length is 16 residues. Trimming cost V 3 bases and J 6 bases, with 18 bases left between them. CDR3 residues: CASSDYEARMPNEQFF. The CDR3 bases are TGCGCCAGCAGTGATTATGAGGCTAGAATGCCCAATGAGCAGTTCTTC.

The V call is TRBV7-9, the J call TRBJ2-7, with D tentatively TRBD1 (6 bases). This CDR3 has 15 amino acids. The V gene lost 1 base and the J gene lost 4 bases, with 14 bases spanning the gap. Per the germline V gene, CDR1 is SEHNR and CDR2 is FQNEAQ (reference sequence). The CDR3 bases are TGTGCCAGCAGCTTAGAGGCAGGGACAAGGTACGAGCAGTACTTC. This sequence encodes CASSLEAGTRYEQYF. Supplemented by reference TRBV7-9 and TRBJ2-7, the full variable domain reads DTGVSQNPRHKITKRGQNVTFRCDPISEHNRLYWYRQTLGQGPEFLTYFQNEAQLEKSRLLSDRFSAERPKGSFSTLEIQRTEQGDSAMYLCASSLEAGTRYEQYFGPGTRLTVT.

The chain recombines TRBV28 with TRBJ2-1; D remains unclear. Per germline, CDR1 MDHEN and CDR2 SYDVKM. This CDR3 comprises 13 residues. The V end was cut by 3 bases, the J end by 5 bases, with 8 bases between. The chain's CDR3 is CASSFIVNNEQFF. DNA of the CDR3: TGTGCCAGCAGTTTTATTGTGAACAATGAGCAGTTCTTC.

The chain carries TRBV12-3 or TRBV12-4 and TRBJ2-1, with D uncertain. The CDR3 has 12 amino acids. Trimming stripped 4 bases from V and 8 bases from J, with 9 bases between. CDR3 protein: CASSYRIHEQFF. DNA for the CDR3: TGTGCCAGCAGTTATCGAATACATGAGCAGTTCTTC.

With respect to this clonotype: A junction end diverges from the germline sequence, so it may reflect a read error. The chain uses TRBV7-8 and TRBJ1-2, with D hard to call. The germline V gene has CDR1 SGHVS and CDR2 FQNEAQ. CDR3 length: 15 amino acids. The CDR3 loop is CASSLVEEVGYGHTF. The CDR3 DNA reads TGTGCCAGCAGCTTAGTTGAAGAGGTTGGCTATGGCCACACCTTC.

This clonotype was counted once. The rearrangement uses TRBV4-2 and TRBJ2-3; 10 bases agree with TRBD2. Germline lookup yields CDR1 LGHNA and CDR2 YNFKEQ. The V gene end was trimmed by 4 bases and the J gene end by 6 bases; junction bases not matched to a gene: 10. There are 16 residues in the CDR3. CDR3 sequence: CASSPRSGGATDTQYF. In DNA, the CDR3 is TGTGCCAGCAGCCCCCGCAGCGGGGGGGCCACGGATACGCAGTATTTT.

The sample holds one count of this clonotype. A read error may produce the germline difference seen at one junction end. The V and J genes are TRBV18 and TRBJ1-1; D unclear. The CDR3 consists of 15 residues. Germline CDR1 KGHSH, CDR2 LQKENI. Written as DNA, the CDR3 is TGTGCCAGCTCACCACCGGATTTAGGGAACGCTGAAGCTTTCTTT. Its translation: CASSPPDLGNAEAFF.

This clonotype was found many times. CDR3 region: CSPYNRGIQETQYF. DNA of the CDR3: TGCAGCCCTTATAACCGAGGGATTCAAGAGACCCAGTACTTC. The V call is TRBV20-1, the J call TRBJ2-5, with a weak D call TRBD2 (5 bases). The germline V gene encodes CDR1 DFQATT and CDR2 SNEGSKA (reference sequence). The CDR3 runs to 14 residues.

In this sample, this clonotype turned up a few times. The gene calls are TRBV20-1 and TRBJ2-3; tentative D call: TRBD2 (6 bases). V was clipped by 7 bases and J by 0 bases, with 11 bases between them. Germline V lookup: CDR1 DFQATT, CDR2 SNEGSKA (reference sequence). The CDR3 length is 13 residues. For the CDR3, the DNA is TGCAGTGAGGAGGGATTAAGCACAGATACGCAGTATTTT. It encodes CSEEGLSTDTQYF.

In this sample, this clonotype turned up a few times. CDR3 sequence reads: CASRDLGKGYGYTF. For the CDR3, the DNA is TGTGCCAGCAGGGATCTCGGAAAGGGGTATGGCTACACCTTC. The gene calls are TRBV25-1 and TRBJ1-2; a weak D match, TRBD1 (5 bases). The CDR3 contains 14 residues. The V gene lost 6 bases and the J gene lost 5 bases, with 16 bases spanning the gap. CDR1 and CDR2 (germline): MGHDK, SYGVNS.

This chain connects TRBV27 to TRBJ2-5; 8 positions match TRBD1. The germline V gene encodes CDR1 MNHEY and CDR2 SMNVEV (reference sequence). This CDR3 region has 14 residues. V shed 3 bases, J shed 11 bases, and the junction held 11 bases outside the gene matches. The CDR3 bases are TGTGCCAGCAGTTTTACGGACAGGGTGGAAGAGCAGTACTTC. Protein product: CASSFTDRVEEQYF.

This clonotype came up a few times. J is TRBJ2-7 and V is TRBV4-1; TRBD2 is a possible D gene (6 bases). The CDR3 consists of 16 residues. Germline V CDR1 and CDR2: MGHRA, YSYEKL. V was pared by 0 bases and J by 4 bases, with 16 bases between. The CDR3 region is CASSQESGLGVYEQYF. The CDR3 DNA follows: TGCGCCAGCAGCCAAGAGAGCGGGTTGGGTGTTTACGAGCAGTACTTC.

A few counts support this clonotype. V and J are TRBV12-3 or TRBV12-4 and TRBJ1-2, with D maybe TRBD1 (6 bases). V lost 8 bases and J 6 bases, leaving 16 bases between the germline ends. This CDR3 region has 13 residues. DNA for the CDR3: TGTGCCAGCCGGGACACCTTAGGGGATGGCTACACCTTC. This translates into CASRDTLGDGYTF.

The chain is built from TRBV5-4 and TRBJ1-2; 7 bases match TRBD1. The CDR3 spans 16 residues. In germline, CDR1 is SGHNT, CDR2 YYREEE (reference sequence). J was trimmed by 0 bases and V by 4 bases; bases with no gene match: 9. The CDR3 loop is CASSPPGQITNYGYTF. CDR3 in DNA: TGTGCCAGCAGCCCGCCGGGACAGATCACTAACTATGGCTACACCTTC.

V usage is TRBV5-1 and J usage is TRBJ2-5; 13 nucleotides agree with TRBD2. The CDR3 is 18 amino acids. The germline V gene has CDR1 SGHRS and CDR2 YFSETQ. V lost 0 bases to trimming and J lost 5 bases; unmatched junction nucleotides: 10. The CDR3 region is CASSLGLAGGQSQETQYF. The CDR3 coding sequence is TGCGCCAGCAGCTTGGGACTAGCGGGGGGCCAGAGTCAGGAGACCCAGTACTTC. The whole variable domain, remainder taken from reference TRBV5-1 and TRBJ2-5, is KAGVTQTPRYLIKTRGQQVTLSCSPISGHRSVSWYQQTPGQGLQFLFEYFSETQRNKGNFPGRFSGRQFSNSRSEMNVSTLELGDSALYLCASSLGLAGGQSQETQYFGPGTRLLVL.

Only one count was recorded for this clonotype. This may be a read error, as it is one base from a much larger clone. This chain connects TRBV7-2 to TRBJ2-1; perhaps D is TRBD1 or TRBD2 (5 bases each). CDR3 size: 13 residues. V lost 5 bases to trimming and J lost 8 bases, with 13 bases between them. Germline CDR1 reads SGHTA; CDR2 reads FQGNSA. In DNA form, the CDR3 reads TGTGCCAGCAGCGAAGGGACCCGGGATGAGCAGTTCTTC. It is translated as CASSEGTRDEQFF.

The chain recombines TRBV5-1 with TRBJ2-7; D not certain. CDR1 SGHRS and CDR2 YFSETQ come from the germline V gene. Trimming took off 9 bases at V and 6 bases at J, with 22 bases between the two ends. The CDR3 length is 14 residues. The CDR3: CANSQGSILGEQYF. In nucleotides, the CDR3 is TGCGCCAACAGTCAAGGGTCAATACTCGGCGAGCAGTACTTC.

The chain recombines TRBV12-5 with TRBJ2-2; tentatively, D is TRBD1 (6 bases). The germline V and J ends were trimmed by 5 bases and 0 bases, with 13 bases remaining between them. The CDR3 totals 16 residues. Per germline, CDR1 LGHNT and CDR2 FRNRAP. The CDR3 DNA is TGTGCTAGTGGTCTCGAGGACAGCGCGAACACCGGGGAGCTGTTTTTT. Amino acid sequence: CASGLEDSANTGELFF.

The CDR3 nucleotides read TGTGCCAGCAGCTTGGCCTCAGGGATATCAGATACGCAGTATTTT. Residues: CASSLASGISDTQYF. J is TRBJ2-3 and V is TRBV5-6; tentative D call: TRBD1 (5 bases). The length of the CDR3 is 15 residues. Trimming shortened V by 0 bases and J by 4 bases, and 12 bases separated the two germline ends. Germline V gene data show CDR1 as SGHDT and CDR2 as YYEEEE.

This clonotype was seen a single time. In nucleotides, the CDR3 is TGTGCCAGCAGCCTCAGACCCCCCGGGAAGACCCAGTACTTC. This gives the protein CASSLRPPGKTQYF. The gene calls are TRBV7-2 and TRBJ2-5; D is possibly TRBD2 (5 bases). CDR1 SGHTA and CDR2 FQGNSA come from the germline V gene. Trimming cost V 5 bases and J 6 bases, with 16 bases left between them. CDR3 size: 14 residues.

The chain carries TRBV10-3 and TRBJ1-2; D is undetermined. The CDR3 is made up of 14 amino acids. The ends were cut back, 2 bases at V and 2 bases at J, with 9 bases in the middle. CDR1 and CDR2 from the germline V gene are ENHRY and SYGVKD. The CDR3 coding sequence is TGTGCCATCAGTGAGCCGGAGAGGAACTATGGCTACACCTTC. Its protein product is CAISEPERNYGYTF.

This sequence joins TRBV7-9 and TRBJ1-1, with TRBD1 identical over 7 bases. The CDR3 contains 13 residues. Trimming took 2 bases from V and 9 from J; bases not matched to a gene: 6. Germline CDR1 is SEHNR and CDR2 is FQNEAQ (reference sequence). CDR3 sequence (DNA): TGTGCCAGCAGCTTAAGGAAGGGACAGAAAGCTTTCTTT. Protein sequence: CASSLRKGQKAFF.

In its sample, this clonotype was seen many times. The chain has TRBV29-1 and TRBJ2-1, with D maybe TRBD1 (5 bases). This CDR3 has 12 residues. The germline CDR1 and CDR2 sequences are SQVTM and ANQGSEA. Trimming removed 7 bases from V and 9 bases from J, with 16 bases in between. CDR3 sequence reads: CSAEWGAGEQFF. The CDR3 nucleotides read TGCAGCGCCGAGTGGGGCGCCGGTGAGCAGTTCTTC.

The chain combines TRBV2 with TRBJ2-5; D not resolved. Per the germline V gene, CDR1 is SNHLY and CDR2 is FYNNEI. The CDR3 is 13 residues long. The germline V and J ends were trimmed by 4 bases and 2 bases, with 8 bases remaining between them. The CDR3 protein is CASSGAQQETQYF. DNA of the CDR3: TGTGCCAGCAGTGGCGCACAGCAAGAGACCCAGTACTTC.

The chain carries TRBV27 and TRBJ1-4; no reliable D call. Germline values: CDR1 MNHEY, CDR2 SMNVEV (reference sequence). This CDR3 is 13 amino acids long. The V end lost 4 bases, the J end lost 4 bases, and 7 bases lay between the germline ends. CDR3 sequence: CASSYRLNEKLFF. Written as DNA, the CDR3 is TGTGCCAGCAGTTACCGGCTTAATGAAAAACTGTTTTTT.

The CDR3 coding sequence is TGTGCCATCAGTGAGTCGTGGCAGCTTAATGAAAAACTGTTTTTT. Translated, it gives CAISESWQLNEKLFF. The chain joins TRBV10-3 to TRBJ1-4; no definite D call. Deletions cut 0 bases from V and 4 bases from J, with 9 bases between. The CDR3 has 15 amino acids. Germline-derived CDR1 and CDR2 are ENHRY and SYGVKD.